The source of this TCR beta chain is a study of sequential checkpoint blockade in melanoma. Study details: Patients were randomized 1:1 to nivolumab-then-ipilimumab or ipilimumab-then-nivolumab first-line.

Profiling relied on immunoSEQ multiplex PCR, and the TCRdb table lists in-frame clones only, not all of them. Counted here are some 9,600 clones, more than 60% occurring once; the ten biggest clones make up about 12%. This CDR3 contains 15 residues. V lost 8 bases, J lost 1 base, and 18 bases lay in between. In germline, CDR1 is SGHNT, CDR2 YYREEE (reference sequence). Treatment given: randomized to nivolumab then ipilimumab (arm A) or the reverse (arm B). The count of this clone is one. Specimen: CD8+ T cells sorted from blood (inferred from file names), collected from a patient given nivolumab and ipilimumab in sequence. This clonotype was obtained from a human donor with melanoma. This chain links TRBV5-4 with TRBJ2-5; possibly TRBD2 for D (8 bases). The CDR3 DNA is TGTGCCAGTACAGGGGAAGGGACTAGCCAAGAGACCCAGTACTTC. Encoded protein: CASTGEGTSQETQYF. Based on the CDR3 plus reference TRBV5-4 and TRBJ2-5, the full variable domain is ETGVTQSPTHLIKTRGQQVTLRCSSQSGHNTVSWYQQALGQGPQFIFQYYREEENGRGNFPPRFSGLQFPNYSSELNVNALELDDSALYLCASTGEGTSQETQYFGPGTRLLVL.